The rows below give T cell receptor beta chains drawn from one sample of a study of cytomegalovirus exposure and HLA in healthy donors. Produced via immunoSEQ multiplex PCR; TCRdb's table is partial and in-frame only. This sample has 70,000 to 80,000 clones; about 94% occur once, and the top ten carry over 2%. Sequencing was performed on PBMCs. Receptors were obtained from a woman aged 18-29 years in good health and CMV-seronegative. Both conserved end residues are part of each CDR3. A D gene is named only where the DNA matches it firmly. Not all rows give a size; the values are once, few, many and, for expanded clones, a class.

J gene	clone size	D gene	V gene	CDR3 protein	CDR3 DNA
TRBJ2-1	.	TRBD2	TRBV2	CASSEAQRGGLSQLVREQFF	TGTGCCAGCAGTGAAGCGCAACGGGGGGGCCTATCACAATTGGTGCGTGAGCAGTTCTTC
TRBJ2-7	.	.	TRBV5-6	CASSSIGVYEQYF	TGTGCCAGCAGCTCTATAGGAGTCTACGAGCAGTACTTC
TRBJ2-5	.	TRBD2	TRBV29-1	CSVEVAGGPRETQYF	TGCAGCGTTGAAGTAGCGGGAGGGCCCCGGGAGACCCAGTACTTC
TRBJ2-1	once	TRBD1	TRBV6-1	CASSGDRLADEQFF	TGTGCCAGCAGTGGGGACAGGTTGGCAGATGAGCAGTTCTTC
TRBJ2-1	.	.	TRBV7-2	CASSLGQNNEQFF	TGTGCCAGCAGCTTGGGACAAAACAATGAGCAGTTCTTC
TRBJ2-5	.	.	TRBV6-4	CASSVEDSQETQYF	TGTGCCAGCAGTGTGGAAGACAGCCAAGAGACCCAGTACTTC
TRBJ1-1	.	.	TRBV4-3	CASSQNQVNTEAFF	TGCGCCAGCAGCCAGAATCAGGTGAACACTGAAGCTTTCTTT
TRBJ2-7	.	TRBD2	TRBV6-5	CASSYFMTSGYEQYF	TGTGCCAGCAGTTACTTTATGACTAGCGGTTACGAGCAGTACTTC
TRBJ1-2	.	TRBD1	TRBV4-1	CASSQGDSLGYGYTF	TGCGCCAGCAGCCAAGGGGACAGTCTAGGCTATGGCTACACCTTC
TRBJ1-5	.	TRBD1	TRBV2	CASKGQGLVSPQHF	TGTGCCAGCAAGGGACAGGGGCTCGTGTCGCCCCAGCATTTT
TRBJ2-5	.	TRBD2	TRBV19	CASRQIAGVQETQYF	TGTGCCAGCCGTCAGATAGCGGGGGTGCAAGAGACCCAGTACTTC
TRBJ2-7	few	TRBD2	TRBV7-2	CASSLVWSGDYEQYF	TGTGCCAGCAGCTTAGTTTGGAGCGGGGATTACGAGCAGTACTTC
TRBJ2-1	.	.	TRBV18	CASSPDTYNEQFF	TGTGCCAGCTCACCGGACACGTACAATGAGCAGTTCTTC
TRBJ2-7	.	.	TRBV7-2	CASSLAATTGYEQYF	TGTGCCAGCAGCTTAGCGGCCACTACCGGCTACGAGCAGTACTTC
TRBJ1-2	.	TRBD1	TRBV2	CASRAHRDRRTYGYTF	TGTGCCAGCAGGGCCCACCGGGACAGGCGAACCTATGGCTACACCTTC
TRBJ2-5	.	.	TRBV15	CATSRQRLEETQYF	TGTGCCACCAGCAGACAGCGACTAGAAGAGACCCAGTACTTC
TRBJ1-2	.	TRBD1	TRBV4-3	CASSQGLLQGANGYTF	TGCGCCAGCAGCCAAGGCCTGCTACAGGGGGCCAATGGCTACACCTTC
TRBJ2-2	.	.	TRBV6-5	CASSLLAPNTGELFF	TGTGCCAGCAGCCTACTAGCCCCGAACACCGGGGAGCTGTTTTTT
TRBJ2-7	.	.	TRBV7-8	CASSPPIRIPGSYEQYF	TGTGCCAGCAGCCCCCCTATTAGGATTCCGGGGTCCTACGAGCAGTACTTC
TRBJ1-2	.	TRBD1	TRBV4-3	CASSQESFTGERGYTF	TGCGCCAGCAGCCAAGAGAGTTTTACAGGGGAAAGAGGCTACACCTTC
TRBJ2-3	.	.	TRBV4-1	CASRRQNAYSSTDTQYF	TGCGCCAGCAGACGCCAAAACGCATACTCTAGCACAGATACGCAGTATTTT
TRBJ1-2	.	TRBD1	TRBV5-5	CASSSTKTGEANYGYTF	TGTGCCAGCAGCTCGACCAAGACAGGGGAGGCCAACTATGGCTACACCTTC
TRBJ1-2	.	TRBD1	TRBV29-1	CSVETGGLDGYTF	TGCAGCGTTGAGACAGGGGGCCTAGATGGCTACACCTTC
TRBJ1-5	.	.	TRBV18	CASSPLGGDDQPQHF	TGTGCCAGCTCACCTTTAGGAGGGGATGATCAGCCCCAGCATTTT
TRBJ2-7	.	TRBD1	TRBV6-5	CASSTIPTGRWEQYF	TGTGCCAGCAGTACCATACCGACAGGGCGTTGGGAGCAGTACTTC
TRBJ1-5	.	.	TRBV27	CASSLQGSNQPQHF	TGTGCCAGCAGTTTACAGGGTAGCAATCAGCCCCAGCATTTT
TRBJ2-6	.	TRBD2	TRBV5-1	CASSLALTSESSGANVLTF	TGCGCCAGCAGCTTGGCCCTCACTAGCGAGAGCTCTGGGGCCAACGTCCTGACTTTC
TRBJ2-1	.	TRBD1	TRBV7-9	CASSLGDSQYNEQFF	TGTGCCAGCAGCTTAGGGGACAGCCAATACAATGAGCAGTTCTTC
TRBJ1-2	.	TRBD1	TRBV19	CASSVQGAANYGYTF	TGTGCCAGTAGTGTTCAGGGGGCGGCTAACTATGGCTACACCTTC
TRBJ2-2	.	.	TRBV29-1	CSVQDSNTGELFF	TGCAGCGTCCAGGACTCAAACACCGGGGAGCTGTTTTTT
TRBJ1-1	once	.	TRBV7-2	CASSLVSPGVGTEAFF	TGTGCCAGCAGCTTAGTGTCTCCAGGGGTGGGCACTGAAGCTTTCTTT
TRBJ2-7	.	TRBD1	TRBV5-1	CASSPSGTGPYEQYF	TGCGCCAGCAGCCCCAGCGGGACAGGGCCCTACGAGCAGTACTTC
TRBJ2-7	.	TRBD1	TRBV28	CASSSLFPMDRDAYEQYF	TGTGCCAGCAGTTCCCTTTTCCCCATGGACAGGGATGCCTACGAGCAGTACTTC
TRBJ2-4	.	TRBD1	TRBV30	CAWSETGLAKNIQYF	TGTGCCTGGAGCGAGACAGGGCTAGCCAAAAACATTCAGTACTTC
TRBJ2-3	.	.	TRBV5-6	CASSFSGTDTQYF	TGTGCCAGCAGCTTCTCGGGCACAGATACGCAGTATTTT
TRBJ2-1	.	.	TRBV28	CASSPRVFSYNEQFF	TGTGCCAGCAGTCCCAGGGTCTTCTCCTACAATGAGCAGTTCTTC
TRBJ2-3	.	TRBD2	TRBV6-5	CASTPGLALTDTQYF	TGTGCCAGCACTCCGGGACTAGCCCTCACAGATACGCAGTATTTT
TRBJ1-5	.	TRBD1	TRBV6-5	CASSYSGGVQPQHF	TGTGCCAGCAGTTACTCAGGGGGCGTTCAGCCCCAGCATTTT
TRBJ1-6	.	.	TRBV6-5	CASSYQGNSPLHF	TGTGCCAGCAGTTACCAGGGGAATTCACCCCTCCACTTT
TRBJ1-4	.	.	TRBV29-1	CSVEDPRDRETNEKLFF	TGCAGCGTTGAAGATCCGAGGGATAGAGAAACTAATGAAAAACTGTTTTTT
TRBJ2-7	.	TRBD2	TRBV5-8	CASSLVAGAPYEQYF	TGTGCCAGCAGCTTGGTAGCGGGAGCGCCCTACGAGCAGTACTTC
TRBJ1-4	.	.	TRBV5-4	CASSSPGGGAEKLFF	TGTGCCAGCAGCTCCCCGGGAGGGGGGGCCGAAAAACTGTTTTTT
TRBJ2-5	.	.	TRBV28	CASSAVYQETQYF	TGTGCCAGCAGTGCGGTTTACCAAGAGACCCAGTACTTC
TRBJ2-1	.	.	TRBV9	CASSLGTPSSYNEQFF	TGTGCCAGCTCTCTTGGGACTCCCAGCTCCTACAATGAGCAGTTCTTC
TRBJ1-1	.	TRBD1	TRBV7-8	CASSSPRTGGMNTEAFF	TGTGCCAGCAGCTCCCCCCGGACAGGGGGAATGAACACTGAAGCTTTCTTT
TRBJ2-1	few	TRBD2	TRBV6-5	CASSPIGTSGAEQFF	TGTGCCAGCAGCCCCATCGGGACTAGCGGAGCTGAGCAGTTCTTC
TRBJ1-5	.	TRBD1	TRBV7-2	CASSLRDRDNQPQHF	TGTGCCAGCAGCTTACGGGACAGGGACAATCAGCCCCAGCATTTT
TRBJ1-5	.	.	TRBV19	CASSMGQKFTTINQPQHF	TGTGCCAGTAGTATGGGGCAGAAGTTCACGACCATCAATCAGCCCCAGCATTTT
TRBJ2-5	.	.	TRBV11-1	CASSLAGAYQETQYF	TGTGCCAGCAGCTTAGCAGGGGCCTACCAAGAGACCCAGTACTTC
TRBJ2-1	.	.	TRBV6-1	CASSDLGHLNEQFF	TGTGCCAGCAGCGACCTGGGACATCTCAATGAGCAGTTCTTC
TRBJ2-7	.	.	TRBV11-3	CASSFREVAQWSEQYF	TGTGCCAGCAGCTTCCGGGAAGTGGCCCAATGGTCCGAGCAGTACTTC
TRBJ2-2	.	.	TRBV7-9	CASSFLNTGELFF	TGTGCCAGCAGCTTTTTAAACACCGGGGAGCTGTTTTTT
TRBJ2-2	.	.	TRBV6-4	CASSPGNTGELFF	TGTGCCAGCAGCCCCGGGAACACCGGGGAGCTGTTTTTT
TRBJ1-5	.	.	TRBV28	CASSLGGVRGYQPQHF	TGTGCCAGCAGTTTAGGAGGGGTGAGGGGCTATCAGCCCCAGCATTTT
TRBJ2-7	.	.	TRBV6-5	CASSYEGSYEQYF	TGTGCCAGCAGTTACGAGGGCTCCTACGAGCAGTACTTC
TRBJ2-7	.	TRBD2	TRBV5-1	CASSSGLAGVPFRGEQYF	TGCGCCAGCAGCTCCGGACTAGCGGGAGTACCCTTTCGTGGCGAGCAGTACTTC
TRBJ2-3	.	TRBD1	TRBV11-2	CASTLDTGQGAIRGDTQYF	TGTGCCAGCACCCTGGACACCGGACAGGGGGCAATAAGGGGAGATACGCAGTATTTT
TRBJ1-2	.	.	TRBV4-1	CASSPTSWDFALGYTF	TGCGCCAGCAGTCCAACCTCATGGGACTTCGCCTTGGGCTACACCTTC
TRBJ2-7	.	TRBD2	TRBV27	CASSPGLTRLATPLEQYF	TGTGCCAGCAGCCCGGGACTGACAAGACTAGCAACCCCCCTCGAGCAGTACTTC
TRBJ1-2	.	TRBD1	TRBV4-1	CASSQAGQGFNYGYTF	TGCGCCAGCAGCCAAGCGGGACAGGGTTTTAACTATGGCTACACCTTC